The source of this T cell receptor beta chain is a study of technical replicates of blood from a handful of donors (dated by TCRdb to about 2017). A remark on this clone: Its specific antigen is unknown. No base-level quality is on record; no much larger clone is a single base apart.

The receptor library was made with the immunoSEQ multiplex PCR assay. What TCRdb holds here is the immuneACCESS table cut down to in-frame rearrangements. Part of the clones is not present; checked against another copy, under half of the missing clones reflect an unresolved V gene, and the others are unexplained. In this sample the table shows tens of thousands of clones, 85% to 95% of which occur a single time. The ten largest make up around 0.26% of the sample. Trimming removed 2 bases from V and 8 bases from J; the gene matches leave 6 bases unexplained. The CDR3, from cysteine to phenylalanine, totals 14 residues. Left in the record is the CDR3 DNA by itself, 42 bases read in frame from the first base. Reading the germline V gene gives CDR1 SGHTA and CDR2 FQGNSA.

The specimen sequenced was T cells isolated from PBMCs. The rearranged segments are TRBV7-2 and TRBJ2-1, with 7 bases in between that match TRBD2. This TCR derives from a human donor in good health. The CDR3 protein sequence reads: CASSLSGTTYEQFF. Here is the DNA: TGTGCCAGCAGCTTAAGCGGGACTACATATGAGCAGTTCTTC. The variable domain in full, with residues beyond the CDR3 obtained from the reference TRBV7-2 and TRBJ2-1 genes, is GAGVSQSPSNKVTEKGKDVELRCDPISGHTALYWYRQSLGQGLEFLIYFQGNSAPDKSGLPSDRFSAERTGGSVSTLTIQRTQQEDSAVYLCASSLSGTTYEQFFGPGTRLTVL.